A single sample gave rise to the 22 T cell receptor beta chains below, sequenced in a study of blood T cells in healthy people across ages. For the second PCR, which ran for about 6 to 11 cycles, a sample-barcoded 5' primer and a J-beta primer mix were used. Each CDR3 protein is one row after TCRdb ran MiXCR on the 5' RACE reads. This table holds around 1.5 million distinct CDR3 sequences, roughly 60% found once. The sequenced sample consisted of blood. The receptors were sampled from a young man in good health.

This rearrangement joins TRBV5-6 to TRBJ2-7, with 10 nucleotides matching TRBD2. The CDR3 length is 16 residues. The ends lost 5 bases at V and 0 bases at J; junction bases unmatched: 8. Germline CDR1 reads SGHDT; CDR2 reads YYEEEE. This CDR3 is CASRSTGLANSYEQYF. The CDR3 nucleotides read TGTGCCAGCAGAAGTACGGGACTAGCGAACTCCTACGAGCAGTACTTC.

The chain joins TRBV7-7 to TRBJ2-1; D may be TRBD1 (5 bases). This CDR3 region has 15 residues. Germline V lookup: CDR1 SSHAT, CDR2 FNYEAQ (reference sequence). Trimming removed 5 bases from V and 0 bases from J, with 11 bases in between. The CDR3: CASSATESSYNEQFF. CDR3 nucleotides: TGTGCCAGCAGCGCGACAGAGAGCTCCTACAATGAGCAGTTCTTC.

This chain uses TRBV20-1 with TRBJ1-4; D possibly corresponds to TRBD1 (6 bases). Germline loops: CDR1 DFQATT, CDR2 SNEGSKA (reference sequence). CDR3 length: 16 residues. Trimming removed 3 bases from V and 0 bases from J, with 14 bases in between. The CDR3 reads CSASGGGAATNEKLFF. In DNA form, the CDR3 reads TGCAGTGCTAGTGGAGGGGGTGCGGCAACTAATGAAAAACTGTTTTTT.

The chain employs TRBV29-1 and TRBJ2-6, with 9 bases matching TRBD1. The CDR3 is 15 residues long. The junction had 0 bases not matched to a gene; V was cut back by 1 base and J by 2 bases. Germline CDR1 is SQVTM and CDR2 is ANQGSEA. CDR3 residues: CSVEGDRAGANVLTF. DNA for the CDR3: TGCAGCGTTGAAGGGGACAGGGCTGGGGCCAACGTCCTGACTTTC.

This clonotype occurred a few times. This rearrangement joins TRBV9 to TRBJ2-1; D ambiguous. Trimming pared 4 bases from V and 6 bases from J, leaving 8 bases between. CDR1 and CDR2 (germline): SGDLS, YYNGEE. The CDR3 spans 12 residues. The CDR3 region is CASSPNVNEQFF. In DNA, the CDR3 is TGTGCCAGCAGCCCGAATGTCAATGAGCAGTTCTTC.

This chain uses TRBV7-9 with TRBJ2-5; no clear D gene. The J call could be wrong; TRBJ2-7 is a better fit for the DNA end. The CDR3 covers 15 residues. Germline CDR1 SEHNR, CDR2 FQNEAQ (reference sequence). The CDR3 here is CASSFSPQDAYEQYF. DNA for the CDR3: TGTGCCAGCAGCTTTTCCCCGCAAGATGCCTACGAGCAGTACTTC.

The V call is TRBV6-2 or TRBV6-3, the J call TRBJ2-5; no reliable D call. Germline assignment: CDR1 MNHEY and CDR2 SVGEGT. With 4 bases removed from V and 11 bases from J, the gap between germline ends came to 17 bases. The CDR3 extends over 13 amino acids. CDR3 DNA sequence: TGTGCCAGCAGTTTGACTCGGAGCTGTGAGCAGTACTTC. Its protein product is CASSLTRSCEQYF.

The rearrangement uses TRBV30 and TRBJ2-7; D perhaps matches TRBD2 (5 bases). CDR3 length: 15 residues. Between the trimmed V and J ends, which lost 0 bases and 4 bases, there was a span of 16 bases. Germline V CDR1 and CDR2: GTSNPN, SVGIG (reference sequence). The CDR3 protein is CAWSVPGNISYEQYF. CDR3 sequence (DNA): TGTGCCTGGAGTGTACCCGGGAACATAAGTTACGAGCAGTACTTC.

V usage is TRBV15 and J usage is TRBJ2-1; 7 bases fit TRBD2. V lost 0 bases, J lost 8 bases, and 7 bases stayed unmatched. The CDR3 covers 15 residues. Germline V gene data show CDR1 as LNHNV and CDR2 as YYDKDF (reference sequence). CDR3: CATSRDLARGDEQFF. The CDR3 DNA sequence: TGTGCCACCAGCAGAGATTTGGCCCGGGGGGATGAGCAGTTCTTC. Full variable domain (rest looked up from reference TRBV15 and TRBJ2-1): DAMVIQNPRYQVTQFGKPVTLSCSQTLNHNVMYWYQQKSSQAPKLLFHYYDKDFNNEADTPDNFQSRRPNTSFCFLDIRSPGLGDTAMYLCATSRDLARGDEQFFGPGTRLTVL.

This clonotype was counted a few times. The chain combines TRBV29-1 with TRBJ2-7; either TRBD1 or TRBD2 may supply D (6 bases each). Germline V gene sequence: CDR1 SQVTM, CDR2 ANQGSEA. The CDR3 totals 14 residues. Deletions cut 2 bases from V and 1 base from J, with 12 bases between. Here the CDR3 DNA reads TGCAGCGTTGAAAGAGGGGGGTCTTCCTACGAGCAGTACTTC. It codes for CSVERGGSSYEQYF.

The rearrangement joins TRBV2 to TRBJ2-7; D is tentatively TRBD1 or TRBD2 (7 bases each). The better agreement between TRBJ2-5 and the DNA end casts doubt on the J call. Germline values: CDR1 SNHLY, CDR2 FYNNEI. This CDR3 is 12 amino acids long. CDR3 sequence (DNA): TGTGCCAGCGCAGGGGGGGTTGAGACCCAGTACTTC. Protein: CASAGGVETQYF.

This clonotype was recorded once. The chain uses TRBV11-2 and TRBJ1-2; maybe TRBD1 (6 bases). Per the germline V gene, CDR1 is SGHAT and CDR2 is FQNNGV. The CDR3 is 14 residues long. V lost 3 bases to trimming and J lost 4 bases, with 12 bases between them. The CDR3: CASSFHRDGYGYTF. As DNA, the CDR3 is TGTGCCAGCAGCTTCCACAGGGATGGCTATGGCTACACCTTC.

The chain has TRBV15 and TRBJ2-5; D ambiguous. The V end was cut by 0 bases, the J end by 7 bases, with 12 bases between. The CDR3 contains 14 residues. Germline V gene lookup returns CDR1 LNHNV and CDR2 YYDKDF (reference sequence). The CDR3 here is CATSRDTGLGTQYF. The CDR3 DNA reads as TGTGCCACCAGCAGAGACACGGGTCTAGGGACCCAGTACTTC.

V usage is TRBV6-5 and J usage is TRBJ2-7; weak D call: TRBD2 (6 bases). Trimming left V 5 bases short and J 1 base short, with 18 bases between. Germline V gives CDR1 MNHEY, CDR2 SVGAGI. The CDR3 is 16 amino acids. The CDR3 sequence: CASSPRDSLSSYEQYF. The CDR3 DNA sequence: TGTGCCAGCAGTCCCCGGGACTCACTATCGTCCTACGAGCAGTACTTC.

The V call is TRBV7-6, the J call TRBJ1-6; TRBD1 matches at 7 bases. J was trimmed by 10 bases and V by 5 bases; bases with no gene match: 11. The CDR3 contains 15 residues. Germline CDR1 reads SGHVS; CDR2 reads FNYEAQ. The CDR3 sequence is CASSDTGKGQSPLHF. The CDR3 DNA reads as TGTGCCAGCAGCGACACAGGGAAGGGACAGTCACCCCTCCACTTT.

This chain uses TRBV5-5 with TRBJ2-5; 8 bases line up with TRBD2. CDR3 length: 15 amino acids. V shed 0 bases and J 11 bases; nucleotides not matched to a gene: 12. Germline-derived CDR1 and CDR2 are SGHKS and YYEKEE (reference sequence). The DNA for the CDR3 is TGTGCCAGCAGCTTGGAGTCGGGACTAGGGATCGCGCAGTACTTC. It codes for CASSLESGLGIAQYF.

The V gene is TRBV7-9, the J gene TRBJ1-4; D gene uncertain. This CDR3 is built from 15 residues. The ends were cut back, 3 bases at V and 0 bases at J, with 8 bases in the middle. The V gene's germline CDR1 is SEHNR and CDR2 FQNEAQ (reference sequence). CDR3 protein: CASSFGIPTNEKLFF. In DNA, the CDR3 is TGTGCCAGCAGCTTTGGGATCCCAACTAATGAAAAACTGTTTTTT.

This chain connects TRBV12-3 or TRBV12-4 to TRBJ2-5; 9 positions match TRBD2. This CDR3 has 14 amino acids. Losses at the gene ends were 3 bases for V and 11 bases for J; bases not matched to a gene: 10. The DNA of the CDR3 is TGTGCCAGCAGTTTGGGACTAGCCTACAATGAGCAGTACTTC. This gives the protein CASSLGLAYNEQYF.

The chain uses TRBV12-3 or TRBV12-4 and TRBJ2-5, with TRBD2 identical over 13 bases. The CDR3 consists of 16 residues. V lost 4 bases and J lost 0; bases outside the gene matches: 2. CDR3 amino acids: CASSSTSGGYQETQYF. The CDR3 DNA sequence: TGTGCCAGCAGTTCGACTAGCGGGGGGTACCAAGAGACCCAGTACTTC.

The count of this clonotype is one. One end of the junction fails to match germline, which may point to a read error. The V gene is TRBV6-2 or TRBV6-3, the J gene TRBJ1-6; 7 positions match TRBD1. CDR3 length: 16 residues. Per the germline V gene, CDR1 is MNHEY and CDR2 is SVGEGT. The DNA of the CDR3 is TGTGCCAGCAGTTATTCGGGACAGACAGTTAATCCACCCCTCCACTTT. Protein: CASSYSGQTVNPPLHF.

The chain couples TRBV6-5 to TRBJ2-6; D gene ambiguous. The CDR3 contains 15 residues. V gave up 6 bases and J gave up 4 bases, with 13 bases separating them. The germline gives CDR1 MNHEY, CDR2 SVGAGI. DNA of the CDR3: TGTGCCAGCAGCGCTGGGAAGCCCGGGGCCAACGTCCTGACTTTC. Encoded protein: CASSAGKPGANVLTF.

J is TRBJ2-3 and V is TRBV11-2, with TRBD1 matching over 9 bases. Germline loops: CDR1 SGHAT, CDR2 FQNNGV. Germline trimming cut 5 bases from V and 4 bases from J; bases unmatched to any gene: 7. The CDR3 loop spans 15 amino acids. The CDR3 sequence: CASSLRDRESDTQYF. The CDR3 region has the DNA TGTGCCAGCAGCCTCCGGGACAGGGAATCAGATACGCAGTATTTT.